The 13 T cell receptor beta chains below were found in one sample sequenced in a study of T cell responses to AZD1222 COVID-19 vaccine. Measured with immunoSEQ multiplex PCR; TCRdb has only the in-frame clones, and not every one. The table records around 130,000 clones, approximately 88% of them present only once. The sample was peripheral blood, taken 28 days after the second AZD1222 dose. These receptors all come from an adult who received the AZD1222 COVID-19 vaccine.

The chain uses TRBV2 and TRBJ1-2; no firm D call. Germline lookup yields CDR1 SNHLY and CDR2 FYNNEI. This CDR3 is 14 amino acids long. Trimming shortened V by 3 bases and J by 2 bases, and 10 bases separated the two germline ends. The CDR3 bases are TGTGCCAGCAGTGAGATACGGACGAACTATGGCTACACCTTC. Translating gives CASSEIRTNYGYTF.

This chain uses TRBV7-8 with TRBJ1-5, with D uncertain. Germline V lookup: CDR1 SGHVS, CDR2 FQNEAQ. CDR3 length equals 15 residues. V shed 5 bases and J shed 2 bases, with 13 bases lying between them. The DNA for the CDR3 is TGTGCCAGCAGCCCGGACCTTGGAGGCAATCAGCCCCAGCATTTT. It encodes CASSPDLGGNQPQHF.

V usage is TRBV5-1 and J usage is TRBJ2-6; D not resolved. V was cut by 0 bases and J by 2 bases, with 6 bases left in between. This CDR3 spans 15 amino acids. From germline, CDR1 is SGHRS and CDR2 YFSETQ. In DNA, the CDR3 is TGCGCCAGCAGCTTGGAAGGGCCTGGGGCCAACGTCCTGACTTTC. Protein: CASSLEGPGANVLTF.

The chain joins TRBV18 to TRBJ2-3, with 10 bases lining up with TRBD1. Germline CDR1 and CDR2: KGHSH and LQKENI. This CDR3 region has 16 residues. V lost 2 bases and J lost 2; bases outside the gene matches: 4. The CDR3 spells CASSPSDRGHTDTQYF. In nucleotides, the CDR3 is TGTGCCAGCTCACCATCCGACAGGGGGCACACAGATACGCAGTATTTT.

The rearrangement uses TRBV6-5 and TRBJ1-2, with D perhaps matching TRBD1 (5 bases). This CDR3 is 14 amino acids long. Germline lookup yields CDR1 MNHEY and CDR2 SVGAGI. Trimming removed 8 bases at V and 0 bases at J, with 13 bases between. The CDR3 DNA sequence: TGTGCCAGCGGCCTTGGGGGGGCTAACTATGGCTACACCTTC. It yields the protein CASGLGGANYGYTF.

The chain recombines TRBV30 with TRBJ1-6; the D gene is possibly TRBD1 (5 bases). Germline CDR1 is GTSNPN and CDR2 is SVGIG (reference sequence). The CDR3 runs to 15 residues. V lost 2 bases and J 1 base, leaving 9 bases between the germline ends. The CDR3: CAWSTGESYNSPLHF. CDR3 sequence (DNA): TGTGCCTGGAGTACGGGGGAGTCCTATAATTCACCCCTCCACTTT.

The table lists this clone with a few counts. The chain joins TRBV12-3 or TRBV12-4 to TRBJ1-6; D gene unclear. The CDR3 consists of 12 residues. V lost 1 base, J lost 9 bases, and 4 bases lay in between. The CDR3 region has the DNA TGTGCCAGCAGTTTAGGTCCTTCACCCCTCCACTTT. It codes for CASSLGPSPLHF.

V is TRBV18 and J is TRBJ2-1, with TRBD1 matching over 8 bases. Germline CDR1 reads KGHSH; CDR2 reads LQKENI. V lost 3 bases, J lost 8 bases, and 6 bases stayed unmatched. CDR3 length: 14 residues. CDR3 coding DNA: TGTGCCAGCTCACCGATCGCGACAGGGGATGAGCAGTTCTTC. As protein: CASSPIATGDEQFF.

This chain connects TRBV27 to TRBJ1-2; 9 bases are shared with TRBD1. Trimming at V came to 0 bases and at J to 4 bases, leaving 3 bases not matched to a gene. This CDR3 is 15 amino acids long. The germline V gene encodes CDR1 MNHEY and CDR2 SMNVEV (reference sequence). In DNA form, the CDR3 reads TGTGCCAGCAGTTTATCAGTGACAGGGGGCTATGGCTACACCTTC. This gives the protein CASSLSVTGGYGYTF.

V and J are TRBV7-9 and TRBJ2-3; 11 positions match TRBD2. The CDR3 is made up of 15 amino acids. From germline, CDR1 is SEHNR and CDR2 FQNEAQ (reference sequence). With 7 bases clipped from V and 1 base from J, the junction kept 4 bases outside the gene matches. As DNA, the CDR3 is TGTGCCAGCAATATAGCGGGAGGGGGCACAGATACGCAGTATTTT. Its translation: CASNIAGGGTDTQYF.

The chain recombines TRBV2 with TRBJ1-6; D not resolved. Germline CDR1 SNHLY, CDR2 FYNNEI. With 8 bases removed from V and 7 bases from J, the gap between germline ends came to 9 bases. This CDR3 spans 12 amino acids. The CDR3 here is CASSARNSPLHF. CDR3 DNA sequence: TGTGCCAGCTCTGCCCGGAATTCACCCCTCCACTTT.

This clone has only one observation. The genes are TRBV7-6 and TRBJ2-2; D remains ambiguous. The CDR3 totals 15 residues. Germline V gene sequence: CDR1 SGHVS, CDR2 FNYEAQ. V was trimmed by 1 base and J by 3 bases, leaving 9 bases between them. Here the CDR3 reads CASSLGARDTGELFF. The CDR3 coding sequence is TGTGCCAGCAGCTTAGGCGCTCGGGACACCGGGGAGCTGTTTTTT.

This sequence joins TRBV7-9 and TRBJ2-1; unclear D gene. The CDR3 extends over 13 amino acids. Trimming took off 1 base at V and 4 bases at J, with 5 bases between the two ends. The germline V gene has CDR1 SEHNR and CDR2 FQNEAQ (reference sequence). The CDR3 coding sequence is TGTGCCAGCAGCTTAGGCAGTTACAATGAGCAGTTCTTC. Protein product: CASSLGSYNEQFF.